A single sample gave rise to the 28 T cell receptor beta chains below, sequenced in a study of T-cell memory formation after mild COVID-19. Each CDR3 protein is one row after TCRdb ran MiXCR on the 5' RACE reads. The data hold 450,000 to 650,000 distinct CDR3 sequences, with about 20% observed a single time. Source material: PBMCs or a T cell subset sorted from them (not recorded which). The source of these receptors is an adult woman who had mild COVID-19 (a few samples of this study predate the infection). Cell type and time point are not known.

This clonotype was counted between two and nine times. The gene calls are TRBV18 and TRBJ1-1, with D possibly TRBD1 on 5 matching bases. This CDR3 has 15 residues. Per the germline V gene, CDR1 is KGHSH and CDR2 is LQKENI. V lost 2 bases and J 4 bases, leaving 14 bases between the germline ends. CDR3 sequence (DNA): TGTGCCAGCTCACCAGGCTCCGGGGGTGGCACTGAAGCTTTCTTT. Its protein product is CASSPGSGGGTEAFF.

The J gene is TRBJ1-3, the V gene TRBV7-2; D uncertain. Germline values: CDR1 SGHTA, CDR2 FQGNSA. The CDR3 is 12 residues long. Trimming removed 8 bases from V and 0 bases from J, with 5 bases in between. This CDR3 is CASSDSGNTIYF. The CDR3 nucleotides are TGTGCCAGCTCTGACTCTGGAAACACCATATATTTT.

Only a few counts were recorded for this clonotype. This sequence joins TRBV9 and TRBJ2-1, with D unresolved. Between the trimmed V and J ends, which lost 0 bases and 9 bases, there was a span of 7 bases. The CDR3 is made up of 12 amino acids. Germline V lookup: CDR1 SGDLS, CDR2 YYNGEE. The CDR3 sequence: CASSVGQAEQFF. The CDR3 DNA sequence: TGTGCCAGCAGCGTAGGGCAGGCTGAGCAGTTCTTC.

The CDR3: CASSQISNDEKLFF. DNA for the CDR3: TGTGCCAGCAGCCAAATATCAAACGATGAAAAACTGTTTTTT. The V gene is TRBV14, the J gene TRBJ1-4, with unresolved D. Trimming removed 2 bases at V and 6 bases at J, with 10 bases between. CDR1 and CDR2 (germline): SGHDN, FVKESK. This CDR3 region has 14 residues.

This clonotype was counted a few times. The chain links TRBV27 to TRBJ2-1; tentative D call: TRBD1 (6 bases). This CDR3 is built from 15 residues. CDR1 MNHEY and CDR2 SMNVEV come from the germline V gene (reference sequence). V dropped 5 bases and J dropped 8 bases, with 19 bases sitting between them. The CDR3 nucleotides are TGTGCCAGCAGTCCATGGTTGGGACATTGGGATGAGCAGTTCTTC. Translated: CASSPWLGHWDEQFF.

The chain employs TRBV12-3 or TRBV12-4 and TRBJ1-1; TRBD1 matches 11 bases. J gave up 5 bases and V 6 bases, and 14 bases lay outside the gene matches. The CDR3 covers 17 residues. CDR3 sequence (DNA): TGTGCCAGCAGCCCAGGGGGACAGGGGGTTCTGGGTACTGAAGCTTTCTTT. As protein: CASSPGGQGVLGTEAFF.

This clonotype has a handful of counts. V usage is TRBV29-1 and J usage is TRBJ2-5, with a weak D call TRBD1 (6 bases). The V and J ends lost 4 bases and 5 bases respectively, with 11 bases between them. The CDR3 is 12 amino acids. The germline gives CDR1 SQVTM, CDR2 ANQGSEA. CDR3 loop: CSVAQGTETQYF. Here the CDR3 DNA reads TGCAGCGTTGCTCAGGGGACCGAGACCCAGTACTTC.

V gene TRBV7-3 combines with J gene TRBJ2-2; unclear D gene. Per germline, CDR1 SGHTA and CDR2 FQGTGA. The V and J ends lost 5 bases and 4 bases respectively, with 11 bases between them. The CDR3 runs to 14 residues. CDR3 sequence (DNA): TGTGCCAGCAGCCCCAGTTTGTTCACCGGGGAGCTGTTTTTT. It specifies CASSPSLFTGELFF.

This clonotype was seen more than once but under ten times. The chain couples TRBV6-6 to TRBJ2-5, with D possibly being TRBD1 (5 bases). The CDR3 has 14 residues. The ends were cut back, 0 bases at V and 6 bases at J, with 11 bases in the middle. Germline V gives CDR1 MNHNY, CDR2 SVGAGI (reference sequence). CDR3 nucleotides: TGTGCCAGCAGTTACTCTACAGGCACGCAGACCCAGTACTTC. Its translation: CASSYSTGTQTQYF.

This chain uses TRBV4-3 with TRBJ2-1, with D perhaps TRBD2 (5 bases). The CDR3 contains 14 residues. Germline-derived CDR1 and CDR2 are LGHNA and YSLEER. V lost 1 base to trimming and J lost 9 bases, with 13 bases between them. The CDR3 sequence is CASSQGSVRGEQFF. CDR3 nucleotides: TGCGCCAGCAGCCAAGGATCGGTTCGGGGTGAGCAGTTCTTC.

The table lists this clonotype with a few counts. The CDR3 region is CASSLGPLPSQPQHF. The CDR3 DNA sequence: TGTGCCAGCAGCCTCGGACCGCTCCCCAGTCAGCCCCAGCATTTT. This rearrangement joins TRBV7-6 to TRBJ1-5, with D unclear. The CDR3 covers 15 residues. Germline values: CDR1 SGHVS, CDR2 FNYEAQ. V was cut by 5 bases and J by 6 bases, with 17 bases left in between.

The chain recombines TRBV6-5 with TRBJ1-1, with D perhaps TRBD1 (5 bases). Per the germline V gene, CDR1 is MNHEY and CDR2 is SVGAGI. The CDR3 consists of 15 residues. Trimming took 2 bases from V and 1 from J, leaving 11 bases between them. The CDR3: CASSYGGRANTEAFF. The CDR3 DNA is TGTGCCAGCAGTTACGGAGGCAGGGCGAACACTGAAGCTTTCTTT.

The chain carries TRBV12-3 or TRBV12-4 and TRBJ2-2, with TRBD2 identical over 9 bases. CDR3 length: 16 amino acids. Trimming at V came to 0 bases and at J to 4 bases, leaving 3 bases not matched to a gene. This CDR3 is CASSLARGRGTGELFF. CDR3 coding DNA: TGTGCCAGCAGTTTAGCGCGCGGGAGGGGCACCGGGGAGCTGTTTTTT.

This chain links TRBV6-2 or TRBV6-3 with TRBJ2-7; weak D call: TRBD2 (6 bases). The CDR3 sequence is 12 residues long. V lost 7 bases, J lost 2 bases, and 9 bases lay in between. CDR1 is MNHEY and CDR2 is SVGEGT in the germline V gene. The CDR3 nucleotides are TGTGCCAGCACTTCGGGAGCCTACGAGCAGTACTTC. It yields the protein CASTSGAYEQYF.

The rearrangement links TRBV9 to TRBJ1-6; no clear D. The germline V gene encodes CDR1 SGDLS and CDR2 YYNGEE. This CDR3 has 14 residues. Trimming removed 0 bases at V and 6 bases at J, with 7 bases between. The CDR3 loop is CASSVETFNSPLHF. CDR3 nucleotides: TGTGCCAGCAGCGTAGAAACCTTTAATTCACCCCTCCACTTT.

This clonotype was counted a few times. The chain joins TRBV6-6 to TRBJ2-1; 10 nucleotides align to TRBD2. The CDR3 has 16 amino acids. Germline trimming cut 2 bases from V and 6 bases from J; bases unmatched to any gene: 7. The germline V gene has CDR1 MNHNY and CDR2 SVGAGI (reference sequence). The CDR3 region has the DNA TGTGCCAGCAGTTACACGGCTAGCGGGGGAAGCAATGAGCAGTTCTTC. Protein: CASSYTASGGSNEQFF.

This clonotype was recorded a few times. J is TRBJ2-1 and V is TRBV12-3 or TRBV12-4; D is ambiguous. V was clipped by 4 bases and J by 0 bases, with 10 bases between them. The CDR3 contains 15 residues. The CDR3 DNA reads TGTGCCAGCAGTTCCTCCTCTAGCTCCTACAATGAGCAGTTCTTC. Translation gives CASSSSSSSYNEQFF.

The chain couples TRBV20-1 to TRBJ2-2; unclear D gene. The V and J ends lost 4 bases and 4 bases respectively, with 10 bases between them. This CDR3 has 13 amino acids. Germline V gives CDR1 DFQATT, CDR2 SNEGSKA (reference sequence). The CDR3 bases are TGCAGTGCTACTAGTCAGTTCACCGGGGAGCTGTTTTTT. It yields the protein CSATSQFTGELFF.

The table lists this clonotype with a count of one. The chain is built from TRBV20-1 and TRBJ1-5, with D tentatively TRBD1 (5 bases). Germline CDR1 and CDR2: DFQATT and SNEGSKA (reference sequence). Trimming took 6 bases from V and 2 from J, leaving 20 bases between them. The CDR3 loop spans 16 amino acids. This chain's CDR3 is CSAPSREGLGNQPQHF. CDR3 DNA sequence: TGCAGTGCCCCAAGCCGGGAGGGGCTAGGCAATCAGCCCCAGCATTTT.

The count of this clonotype is one. The V and J genes are TRBV30 and TRBJ1-1; no firm D call. The V and J ends lost 4 bases and 10 bases respectively, with 19 bases between them. This CDR3 contains 13 residues. Germline lookup yields CDR1 GTSNPN and CDR2 SVGIG (reference sequence). The CDR3: CAWTLQMSRRAFF. Written as DNA, the CDR3 is TGTGCCTGGACTTTACAAATGTCCCGAAGAGCTTTCTTT. Combining the CDR3 with reference TRBV30 and TRBJ1-1 gives the whole variable domain SQTIHQWPATLVQPVGSPLSLECTVEGTSNPNLYWYRQAAGRGLQLLFYSVGIGQISSEVPQNLSASRPQDRQFILSSKKLLLSDSGFYLCAWTLQMSRRAFFGQGTRLTVV.

This clonotype was recorded a few times. The chain is built from TRBV29-1 and TRBJ2-7; TRBD1 aligns across 9 bases. The germline V gene has CDR1 SQVTM and CDR2 ANQGSEA. This CDR3 contains 15 residues. The ends lost 2 bases at V and 3 bases at J; junction bases unmatched: 8. The CDR3 loop is CSVEIGTGTSYEQYF. For the CDR3, the DNA is TGCAGCGTTGAAATTGGGACAGGGACAAGCTACGAGCAGTACTTC.

This clonotype was found a few times. The chain carries TRBV12-3 or TRBV12-4 and TRBJ1-1, with D unresolved. The CDR3 is 16 amino acids. The V end lost 0 bases, the J end lost 0 bases, and 11 bases lay between the germline ends. CDR3 in DNA: TGTGCCAGCAGTTTAGCGAAGGGAAGTTTGAACACTGAAGCTTTCTTT. This gives the protein CASSLAKGSLNTEAFF.

This clonotype showed up just a few times. V and J are TRBV18 and TRBJ2-7; the match to TRBD1 covers 7 bases. V lost 3 bases to trimming and J lost 5 bases; unmatched junction nucleotides: 4. The CDR3 is 13 amino acids. Germline V CDR1 and CDR2: KGHSH, LQKENI. CDR3 in amino acids: CASSPDRVHEQYF. In DNA form, the CDR3 reads TGTGCCAGCTCACCCGACAGGGTCCACGAGCAGTACTTC.

This clonotype turned up a few times. The chain couples TRBV18 to TRBJ2-7; D not resolved. Trimming took 3 bases from V and 6 from J, leaving 9 bases between them. Germline CDR1 is KGHSH and CDR2 is LQKENI. This CDR3 region has 12 residues. The CDR3 protein is CASSPNVREQYF. Here the CDR3 DNA reads TGTGCCAGCTCACCTAATGTCCGCGAGCAGTACTTC.

V and J are TRBV24-1 and TRBJ2-7, with 12 bases matching TRBD2. CDR3 size: 15 residues. Trimming cost V 4 bases and J 7 bases; bases outside gene matches: 7. CDR1 is KGHDR, CDR2 SFDVKD, per germline. This CDR3 is CATSDPTSGSLEQYF. CDR3 in DNA: TGTGCCACCAGTGACCCGACTAGCGGGAGTCTTGAGCAGTACTTC.

The chain has TRBV12-3 or TRBV12-4 and TRBJ2-2; D is possibly TRBD1 or TRBD2 (6 bases each). Trimming left V 2 bases short and J 7 bases short, with 11 bases between. CDR3 size: 14 residues. CDR3 coding DNA: TGTGCCAGCAGTTTACACGGGGGCGGCGGGGAGCTGTTTTTT. It specifies CASSLHGGGGELFF.

This clonotype was found a few times. The chain uses TRBV27 and TRBJ2-2; D possibly corresponds to TRBD1 (5 bases). This CDR3 is built from 13 residues. Germline V gene data show CDR1 as MNHEY and CDR2 as SMNVEV (reference sequence). The V end lost 6 bases, the J end lost 4 bases, and 9 bases lay between the germline ends. The CDR3 coding sequence is TGTGCCAGCAGGATTCAGGGCACCGGGGAGCTGTTTTTT. Translated: CASRIQGTGELFF.

The DNA of the CDR3 is TGCGCCAGCAGCTTGGTGTCGGCTAGCGGGCGCCACAATGAGCAGTTCTTC. This translates into CASSLVSASGRHNEQFF. The rearrangement joins TRBV5-1 to TRBJ2-1; 8 nucleotides agree with TRBD2. Germline V gene lookup returns CDR1 SGHRS and CDR2 YFSETQ. Trimming removed 0 bases from V and 5 bases from J; junction bases left unmatched: 10. This CDR3 region has 17 residues.